Below, 24 T cell receptor beta chains from the same sample are listed, as sequenced in a study of sequential checkpoint blockade in melanoma. Assay: immunoSEQ multiplex PCR; the TCRdb copy retains only in-frame clones and omits some. Here the sample spans more than 4,000 clones, around 54% being singletons. Described treatment: randomized to nivolumab then ipilimumab (arm A) or the reverse (arm B). Sequences were derived from CD8+ T cells sorted from blood (inferred from file names), sampled from a patient given nivolumab and ipilimumab in sequence. The receptors come from a human donor with melanoma.

This clone counts as medium-sized. The chain carries TRBV5-5 and TRBJ1-2; a weak D match, TRBD1 (6 bases). This CDR3 has 14 amino acids. V lost 0 bases to trimming and J lost 6 bases, with 12 bases between them. Germline CDR1 is SGHKS and CDR2 is YYEKEE (reference sequence). The CDR3 DNA sequence: TGTGCCAGCAGCTTGGCCACAGGGTATGATGGCTACACCTTC. It codes for CASSLATGYDGYTF.

The V gene is TRBV28, the J gene TRBJ2-1, with 11 bases lining up with TRBD2. V was pared by 6 bases and J by 4 bases, with 5 bases of the junction left unmatched. The length of the CDR3 is 15 residues. Germline CDR1 and CDR2: MDHEN and SYDVKM. The DNA for the CDR3 is TGTGCCAGCAGACCGACTAGCGGGATGTACAATGAGCAGTTCTTC. It is translated as CASRPTSGMYNEQFF.

V gene TRBV5-4 combines with J gene TRBJ2-3, with D perhaps matching TRBD2 (5 bases). V lost 3 bases to trimming and J lost 0 bases, with 14 bases between them. The germline gives CDR1 SGHNT, CDR2 YYREEE (reference sequence). This CDR3 region has 16 residues. The CDR3 region is CASSWGDSASTDTQYF. CDR3 sequence (DNA): TGTGCCAGCAGCTGGGGAGACTCTGCTAGCACAGATACGCAGTATTTT.

This rearrangement joins TRBV27 to TRBJ2-7; D is uncertain. Trimming cost V 3 bases and J 2 bases, with 11 bases left between them. The germline gives CDR1 MNHEY, CDR2 SMNVEV (reference sequence). The length of the CDR3 is 14 residues. CDR3 DNA: TGTGCCAGCAGTTTTGGGCAAGGCCCCTACGAGCAGTACTTC. It codes for CASSFGQGPYEQYF.

V and J are TRBV19 and TRBJ2-7; 11 bases are shared with TRBD2. Germline V gene sequence: CDR1 LNHDA, CDR2 SQIVND (reference sequence). V lost 4 bases, J lost 4 bases, and 3 bases stayed unmatched. The CDR3 loop spans 14 amino acids. The CDR3 region is CASSTSGRIYEQYF. CDR3 nucleotide sequence: TGTGCCAGTAGTACTAGCGGGAGGATTTACGAGCAGTACTTC.

The chain links TRBV27 to TRBJ2-1; 7 nucleotides align to TRBD1. Germline values: CDR1 MNHEY, CDR2 SMNVEV (reference sequence). The trim removed 2 bases at V and 8 bases at J, leaving 6 bases unmatched. CDR3 length: 14 residues. The CDR3 here is CASSLTMTGYEQFF. DNA of the CDR3: TGTGCCAGCAGTTTAACAATGACAGGGTATGAGCAGTTCTTC.

The V call is TRBV6-6, the J call TRBJ2-1; the D gene is possibly TRBD2 (6 bases). V lost 7 bases, J lost 0 bases, and 13 bases lay in between. Germline loops: CDR1 MNHNY, CDR2 SVGAGI (reference sequence). The CDR3 is made up of 15 amino acids. This chain's CDR3 is CASTPAGSSYNEQFF. CDR3 sequence (DNA): TGTGCCAGCACCCCCGCCGGGAGCTCCTACAATGAGCAGTTCTTC.

The rearrangement links TRBV5-4 to TRBJ2-1; no firm D call. Trimming cost V 4 bases and J 4 bases, with 6 bases left between them. CDR1 is SGHNT and CDR2 is YYREEE in the germline V gene (reference sequence). This CDR3 contains 12 residues. In nucleotides, the CDR3 is TGTGCCAGCAGCCGCGAATACAATGAGCAGTTCTTC. Translation: CASSREYNEQFF.

Of note for this clone: Its ends do not fully match the called genes, so a read error is possible. The chain employs TRBV11-3 and TRBJ2-1, with TRBD2 identical over 11 bases. CDR3 size: 14 residues. CDR1 SGHNT and CDR2 YENEEA come from the germline V gene. CDR3 sequence reads: CATSLAGGYNEQFF. As DNA, the CDR3 is TGTGCCACCAGCCTAGCGGGAGGCTACAATGAGCAGTTCTTC. The whole variable domain, remainder taken from reference TRBV11-3 and TRBJ2-1, is EAGVVQSPRYKIIEKKQPVAFWCNPISGHNTLYWYLQNLGQGPELLIRYENEEAVDDSQLPKDRFSAERLKGVDSTLKIQPAELGDSAVYLCATSLAGGYNEQFFGPGTRLTVL.

This clone was recorded a few times. The chain combines TRBV29-1 with TRBJ2-6, with TRBD1 identical over 9 bases. J gave up 2 bases and V 1 base, and 12 bases lay outside the gene matches. The CDR3 is 19 residues long. Germline CDR1 is SQVTM and CDR2 is ANQGSEA. The CDR3, as DNA: TGCAGCGTTGAAGTCTCTACAGGGGGCTGGTCTGCTGGGGCCAACGTCCTGACTTTC. Translation gives CSVEVSTGGWSAGANVLTF.

This clone has only one observation. This chain connects TRBV6-5 to TRBJ2-5; TRBD2 matches at 11 bases. The end of the DNA fits TRBJ2-7 better, so the J call may be wrong. The CDR3 loop spans 15 amino acids. Germline values: CDR1 MNHEY, CDR2 SVGAGI. CDR3 sequence (DNA): TGTGCCAGCAGCCTTTTAGCGGGAGGGCCCTTCGAGCAGTACTTC. Translated: CASSLLAGGPFEQYF.

The genes are TRBV28 and TRBJ2-7; TRBD1 aligns across 7 bases. The CDR3 runs 16 residues. V shed 5 bases, J shed 3 bases, and the junction held 13 bases outside the gene matches. Germline CDR1 and CDR2: MDHEN and SYDVKM. CDR3 amino acids: CASSTTRQGPHYEQYF. The CDR3 region has the DNA TGTGCCAGCAGTACAACCAGACAGGGACCCCACTACGAGCAGTACTTC.

This clone was detected only a few times. The chain combines TRBV4-3 with TRBJ2-1; 11 positions agree with TRBD2. CDR1 and CDR2 (germline): LGHNA, YSLEER. V was clipped by 3 bases and J by 4 bases; unmatched bases: 8. The CDR3 loop spans 17 amino acids. Here the CDR3 reads CASSHRPGLAAYNEQFF. In nucleotides, the CDR3 is TGCGCCAGCAGCCATCGCCCGGGACTAGCGGCGTACAATGAGCAGTTCTTC.

Turning to this clone: Distinct nucleotide sequences in the sample also encode this CDR3. The CDR3 DNA is TGTGCCAGCAGCCTACTAGCGGGGGGGTTAAATGAGCAGTTCTTC. Protein: CASSLLAGGLNEQFF. The rearrangement links TRBV7-3 to TRBJ2-1; 13 bases line up with TRBD2. Trimming at V came to 5 bases and at J to 7 bases, leaving 5 bases not matched to a gene. This CDR3 has 15 amino acids. The germline gives CDR1 SGHTA, CDR2 FQGTGA.

The chain combines TRBV5-1 with TRBJ2-1; 7 positions agree with TRBD1. This CDR3 has 15 amino acids. The germline V gene encodes CDR1 SGHRS and CDR2 YFSETQ. Trimming took 0 bases from V and 8 from J; bases not matched to a gene: 8. The CDR3 is CASSLEGALGDEQFF. The CDR3 DNA reads TGCGCCAGCAGCTTGGAGGGGGCCCTGGGGGATGAGCAGTTCTTC.

The chain has TRBV10-1 and TRBJ1-2; D may be TRBD1 (6 bases). This CDR3 contains 13 residues. Germline loops: CDR1 WNHNN, CDR2 SYGVQD (reference sequence). With 5 bases removed from V and 2 bases from J, the gap between germline ends came to 9 bases. CDR3 coding DNA: TGCGCCAGCAGTCAGGGGAGAAACTATGGCTACACCTTC. Translated: CASSQGRNYGYTF.

This rearrangement joins TRBV6-5 to TRBJ2-7; D might be TRBD2 (5 bases). Trimming took off 0 bases at V and 2 bases at J, with 14 bases between the two ends. CDR3 length: 16 amino acids. Germline V gives CDR1 MNHEY, CDR2 SVGAGI. Here the CDR3 DNA reads TGTGCCAGCAGTTACTCGGTCGGAGGAAGGACCTACGAGCAGTACTTC. It yields the protein CASSYSVGGRTYEQYF.

The chain recombines TRBV9 with TRBJ2-3; 8 bases are a match to TRBD2. The CDR3 is 17 residues long. Germline CDR1 is SGDLS and CDR2 is YYNGEE. Losses at the gene ends were 3 bases for V and 3 bases for J; bases not matched to a gene: 12. As DNA, the CDR3 is TGTGCCAGCAGCGAAGAGGGCAGCGGGAGAGCTACAGATACGCAGTATTTT. Translating gives CASSEEGSGRATDTQYF.

The chain is built from TRBV6-5 and TRBJ2-7; 9 nucleotides match TRBD1. Trimming cost V 4 bases and J 1 base; bases outside gene matches: 5. Germline CDR1 MNHEY, CDR2 SVGAGI. The CDR3 is 15 residues long. The CDR3 here is CASSFRDRVSYEQYF. The CDR3 DNA sequence: TGTGCCAGCAGTTTCCGGGACAGGGTTTCCTACGAGCAGTACTTC.

The V call is TRBV28, the J call TRBJ2-3; the match to TRBD1 covers 10 bases. With 5 bases clipped from V and 5 bases from J, the junction kept 4 bases outside the gene matches. Per germline, CDR1 MDHEN and CDR2 SYDVKM. The CDR3 totals 14 residues. The CDR3: CASSETGGRDTQYF. CDR3 sequence (DNA): TGTGCCAGCAGTGAGACAGGGGGCAGAGATACGCAGTATTTT.

This clone is a singleton in its sample. This rearrangement joins TRBV28 to TRBJ2-7; 7 bases are a match to TRBD2. Germline assignment: CDR1 MDHEN and CDR2 SYDVKM. V gave up 3 bases and J gave up 4 bases; unmatched junction bases: 6. CDR3 length: 14 amino acids. The CDR3 loop reads CASSFRGRGYEQYF. The CDR3 nucleotides read TGTGCCAGCAGTTTCCGGGGGAGGGGATACGAGCAGTACTTC.

The chain has TRBV9 and TRBJ2-2, with D perhaps matching TRBD2 (5 bases). Germline values: CDR1 SGDLS, CDR2 YYNGEE. Trimming shortened V by 4 bases and J by 4 bases, and 11 bases separated the two germline ends. This CDR3 is built from 14 residues. CDR3 in DNA: TGTGCCAGCAGCCCAGGAGGAAGCACCGGGGAGCTGTTTTTT. It codes for CASSPGGSTGELFF.

This clone was counted a few times. The chain couples TRBV19 to TRBJ2-7, with TRBD1 matching 9 bases. The V gene end was trimmed by 5 bases and the J gene end by 4 bases; junction bases not matched to a gene: 12. This CDR3 has 16 residues. CDR1 and CDR2 from the germline V gene are LNHDA and SQIVND (reference sequence). The CDR3 DNA sequence: TGTGCCAGTAGTCCTCTCTCCGGGACAGGGAAGTACGAGCAGTACTTC. Protein sequence: CASSPLSGTGKYEQYF.

This clone showed up just a few times. The chain joins TRBV6-9 to TRBJ2-2, with 9 positions matching TRBD1. The trim removed 8 bases at V and 6 bases at J, leaving 13 bases unmatched. The CDR3 is 16 residues long. Germline CDR1 MNHGY, CDR2 SVAAGI. CDR3 residues: CASGLPGQGGSGELFF. The CDR3 DNA is TGTGCCAGCGGTCTCCCGGGACAGGGAGGTTCCGGGGAGCTGTTTTTT.